The 10 T cell receptor beta chains below all came from one sample that was sequenced in a study of blood T cell repertoires in COVID-19. Clones were read by immunoSEQ multiplex PCR, and TCRdb kept only the in-frame ones, dropping some. The profile shows 150,000 to 200,000 clones, approximately 80% of them singletons. The sample taken for sequencing was PBMCs or T cells enriched from blood (not recorded which). All receptors come from a man between 50 and 59 years old who had recovered from COVID-19.

This chain uses TRBV11-1 with TRBJ2-1, with D hard to call. The V end lost 4 bases, the J end lost 2 bases, and 6 bases lay between the germline ends. The CDR3 totals 13 residues. The germline gives CDR1 SGHAT, CDR2 FQDESV (reference sequence). The CDR3 protein is CASSSVAYNEQFF. The CDR3 nucleotides are TGTGCCAGCAGCTCAGTCGCCTACAATGAGCAGTTCTTC.

This clone was seen more than once but under ten times. The V call is TRBV28, the J call TRBJ2-5, with 11 positions matching TRBD2. After removal of 10 bases from V and 1 base from J, the junction contained 5 bases not matched to a gene. CDR3 length: 14 residues. Germline V CDR1 and CDR2: MDHEN, SYDVKM. The CDR3 DNA reads TGTGCCACCTACCTAGCGGGGGGCCAAGAGACCCAGTACTTC. It translates to CATYLAGGQETQYF. The full variable domain, rest sourced from reference TRBV28 and TRBJ2-5, is DVKVTQSSRYLVKRTGEKVFLECVQDMDHENMFWYRQDPGLGLRLIYFSYDVKMKEKGDIPEGYSVSREKKERFSLILESASTNQTSMYLCATYLAGGQETQYFGPGTRLLVL.

This chain links TRBV3-1 (or the pseudogene TRBV3-2) with TRBJ2-7, with TRBD2 matching over 14 bases. The germline gives CDR1 LGHDT, CDR2 YNNKEL (reference sequence). The CDR3 has 16 residues. J gave up 4 bases and V 5 bases, and 7 bases lay outside the gene matches. CDR3: CASSKGTSGRQYEQYF. CDR3 DNA sequence: TGTGCCAGCAGCAAGGGGACTAGCGGGAGACAGTACGAGCAGTACTTC.

The gene calls are TRBV19 and TRBJ1-4; 10 nucleotides agree with TRBD1. The CDR3 is made up of 18 amino acids. Germline lookup yields CDR1 LNHDA and CDR2 SQIVND (reference sequence). V was pared by 4 bases and J by 7 bases, with 15 bases of the junction left unmatched. The CDR3 loop is CASSKGGTGDRGSEKLFF. The CDR3 nucleotides are TGTGCCAGTAGTAAAGGAGGTACCGGGGACAGGGGAAGTGAAAAACTGTTTTTT. The full variable domain, with the rest looked up from reference TRBV19 and TRBJ1-4, is DGGITQSPKYLFRKEGQNVTLSCEQNLNHDAMYWYRQDPGQGLRLIYYSQIVNDFQKGDIAEGYSVSREKKESFPLTVTSAQKNPTAFYLCASSKGGTGDRGSEKLFFGSGTQLSVL.

CDR3 protein: CAISAFSGRSSYEQYF. In nucleotides, the CDR3 is TGTGCCATCAGCGCCTTTAGCGGGAGGAGCTCCTACGAGCAGTACTTC. This chain joins TRBV10-3 and TRBJ2-7, with TRBD2 matching 10 bases. Per germline, CDR1 ENHRY and CDR2 SYGVKD. V lost 6 bases and J lost 0; bases outside the gene matches: 8. The CDR3 runs 16 residues.

V is TRBV12-3 or TRBV12-4 and J is TRBJ1-5; maybe TRBD1 (5 bases). Deletions cut 6 bases from V and 5 bases from J, with 11 bases between. The CDR3 runs to 13 residues. The CDR3 here is CASRAGGDQPQHF. The CDR3 coding sequence is TGTGCCAGCAGGGCCGGGGGGGATCAGCCCCAGCATTTT.

V usage is TRBV28 and J usage is TRBJ1-2; D is undetermined. The CDR3 covers 14 residues. Germline V gene sequence: CDR1 MDHEN, CDR2 SYDVKM. V was shortened by 3 bases and J by 0 bases, with 8 bases between the two germline ends. DNA for the CDR3: TGTGCCAGCAGTTTGTCCTACGCTAACTATGGCTACACCTTC. Its protein is CASSLSYANYGYTF.

The chain combines TRBV4-1 with TRBJ1-5, with unresolved D. This CDR3 region has 15 residues. V lost 0 bases and J lost 3, with 9 bases in between. Per germline, CDR1 MGHRA and CDR2 YSYEKL. The CDR3 spells CASSQETLYNQPQHF. Here the CDR3 DNA reads TGCGCCAGCAGCCAAGAGACACTCTACAATCAGCCCCAGCATTTT.

The chain has TRBV6-1 and TRBJ2-1; D possibly corresponds to TRBD2 (5 bases). CDR1 and CDR2 from the germline V gene are MNHNS and SASEGT. The CDR3 is 15 residues long. The germline V and J ends were trimmed by 3 bases and 2 bases, with 11 bases remaining between them. The CDR3 DNA is TGTGCCAGCAGTGAGGATCTAGCAACCTACAATGAGCAGTTCTTC. Translated: CASSEDLATYNEQFF.

The genes are TRBV11-2 and TRBJ1-1, with TRBD1 matching over 7 bases. The CDR3 extends over 13 amino acids. J gave up 12 bases and V 0 bases, and 7 bases lay outside the gene matches. Per germline, CDR1 SGHAT and CDR2 FQNNGV. Written as DNA, the CDR3 is TGTGCCAGCAGCTTAGAGGGCAGGGGGATCACTTTCTTT. Protein product: CASSLEGRGITFF.